This T cell receptor beta chain was obtained from a study of blood T cell repertoires in COVID-19. Assay: immunoSEQ multiplex PCR; the TCRdb copy retains only in-frame clones and omits some. The sample has 55,000 to 75,000 clones, approximately 83% seen once. Germline CDR1 and CDR2: SGHTA and FQGTGA. The CDR3 spans 17 residues. V was shortened by 0 bases and J by 0 bases, with 13 bases between the two germline ends. V usage is TRBV7-3 and J usage is TRBJ2-3, with D possibly matching TRBD2 (5 bases). The material sequenced was peripheral blood. The TCR comes from a man aged 65-85 years with acute or convalescent COVID-19. The CDR3 DNA reads as TGTGCCAGCAGCTTAACCGGCGGGCCTCTAAGCACAGATACGCAGTATTTT. It codes for CASSLTGGPLSTDTQYF.